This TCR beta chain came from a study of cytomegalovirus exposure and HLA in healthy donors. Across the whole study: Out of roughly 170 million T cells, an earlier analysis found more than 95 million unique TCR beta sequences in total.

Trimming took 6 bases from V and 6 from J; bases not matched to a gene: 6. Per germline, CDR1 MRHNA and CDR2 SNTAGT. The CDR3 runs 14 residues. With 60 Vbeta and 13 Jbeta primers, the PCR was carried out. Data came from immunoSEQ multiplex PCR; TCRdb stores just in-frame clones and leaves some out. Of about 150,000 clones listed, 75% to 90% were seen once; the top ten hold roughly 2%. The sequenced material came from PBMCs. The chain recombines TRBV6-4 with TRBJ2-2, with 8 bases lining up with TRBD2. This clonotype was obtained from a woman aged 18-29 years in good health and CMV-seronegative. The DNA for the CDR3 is TGTGCCAGCAGCCCGATAGCGGGGCCCGGGGAGCTGTTTTTT. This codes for CASSPIAGPGELFF.